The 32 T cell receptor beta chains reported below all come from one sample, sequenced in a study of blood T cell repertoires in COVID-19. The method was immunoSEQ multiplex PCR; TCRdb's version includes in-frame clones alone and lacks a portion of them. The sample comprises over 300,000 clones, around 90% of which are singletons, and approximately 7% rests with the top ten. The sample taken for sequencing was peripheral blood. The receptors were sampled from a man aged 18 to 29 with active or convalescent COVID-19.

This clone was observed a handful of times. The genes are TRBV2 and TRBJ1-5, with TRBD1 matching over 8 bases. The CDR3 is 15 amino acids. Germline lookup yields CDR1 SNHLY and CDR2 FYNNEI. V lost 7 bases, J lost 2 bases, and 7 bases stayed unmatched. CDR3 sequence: CASTPTTGGNQPQHF. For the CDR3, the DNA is TGTGCCAGCACGCCGACGACAGGGGGCAATCAGCCCCAGCATTTT.

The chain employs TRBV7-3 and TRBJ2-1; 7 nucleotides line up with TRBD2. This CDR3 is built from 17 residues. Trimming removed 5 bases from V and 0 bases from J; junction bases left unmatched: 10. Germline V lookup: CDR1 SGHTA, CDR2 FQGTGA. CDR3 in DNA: TGTGCCAGCAGCCTGAGCAGTGGCGGGAGCTCCTACAATGAGCAGTTCTTC. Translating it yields CASSLSSGGSSYNEQFF.

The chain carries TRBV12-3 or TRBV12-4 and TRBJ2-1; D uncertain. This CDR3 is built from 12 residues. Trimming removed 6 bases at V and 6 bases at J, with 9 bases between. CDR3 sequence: CASREAGNEQFF. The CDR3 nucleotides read TGTGCCAGCAGAGAGGCCGGCAATGAGCAGTTCTTC.

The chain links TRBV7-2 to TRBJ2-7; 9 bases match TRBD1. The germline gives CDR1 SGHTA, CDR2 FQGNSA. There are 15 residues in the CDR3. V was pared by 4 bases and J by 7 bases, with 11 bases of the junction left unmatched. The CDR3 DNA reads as TGTGCCAGCAGCTACCGGGGGACAGGGATGCGGGAGCAGTACTTC. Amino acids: CASSYRGTGMREQYF. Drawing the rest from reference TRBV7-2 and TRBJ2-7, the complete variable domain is GAGVSQSPSNKVTEKGKDVELRCDPISGHTALYWYRQSLGQGLEFLIYFQGNSAPDKSGLPSDRFSAERTGGSVSTLTIQRTQQEDSAVYLCASSYRGTGMREQYFGPGTRLTVT.

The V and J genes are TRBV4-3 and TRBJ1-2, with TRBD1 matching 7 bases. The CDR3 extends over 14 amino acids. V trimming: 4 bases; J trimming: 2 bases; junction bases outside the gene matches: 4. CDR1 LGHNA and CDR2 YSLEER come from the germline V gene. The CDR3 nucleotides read TGCGCCAGCAGCCCGGCCAGGGGGAACTATGGCTACACCTTC. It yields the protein CASSPARGNYGYTF.

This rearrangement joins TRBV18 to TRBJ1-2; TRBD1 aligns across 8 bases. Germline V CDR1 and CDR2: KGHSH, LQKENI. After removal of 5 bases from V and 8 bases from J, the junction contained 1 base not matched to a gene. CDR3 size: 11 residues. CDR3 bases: TGTGCCAGCTCAGACAGGGGCGGCTACACCTTC. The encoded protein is CASSDRGGYTF.

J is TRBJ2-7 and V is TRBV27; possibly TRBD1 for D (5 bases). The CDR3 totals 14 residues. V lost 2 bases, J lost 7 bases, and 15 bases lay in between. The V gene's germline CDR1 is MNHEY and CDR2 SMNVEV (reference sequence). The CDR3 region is CASSLAQGFGEQYF. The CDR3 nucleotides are TGTGCCAGCAGTTTAGCGCAGGGCTTTGGGGAGCAGTACTTC.

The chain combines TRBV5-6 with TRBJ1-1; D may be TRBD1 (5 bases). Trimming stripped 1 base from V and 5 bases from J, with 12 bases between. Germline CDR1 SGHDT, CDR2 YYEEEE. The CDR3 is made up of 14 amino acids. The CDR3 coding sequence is TGTGCCAGCAGCTTGACCAAGGGGTGGACTGAAGCTTTCTTT. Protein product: CASSLTKGWTEAFF.

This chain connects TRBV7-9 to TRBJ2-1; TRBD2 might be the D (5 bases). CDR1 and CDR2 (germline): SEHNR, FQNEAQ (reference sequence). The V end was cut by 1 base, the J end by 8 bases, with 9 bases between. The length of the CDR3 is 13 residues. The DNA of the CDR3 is TGTGCCAGCAGCTTAGGTTACGGGGATGAGCAGTTCTTC. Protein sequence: CASSLGYGDEQFF. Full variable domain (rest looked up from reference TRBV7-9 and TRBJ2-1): DTGVSQNPRHKITKRGQNVTFRCDPISEHNRLYWYRQTLGQGPEFLTYFQNEAQLEKSRLLSDRFSAERPKGSFSTLEIQRTEQGDSAMYLCASSLGYGDEQFFGPGTRLTVL.

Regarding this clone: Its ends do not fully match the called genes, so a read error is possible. CDR3 DNA sequence: TGTGCCAGCAGCATACGGGGAAGCAAGCAGCCCCAGCATTTT. Encoded protein: CASSIRGSKQPQHF. The chain couples TRBV7-2 to TRBJ1-5; D not certain. The CDR3 extends over 14 amino acids. Germline CDR1 and CDR2: SGHTA and FQGNSA.

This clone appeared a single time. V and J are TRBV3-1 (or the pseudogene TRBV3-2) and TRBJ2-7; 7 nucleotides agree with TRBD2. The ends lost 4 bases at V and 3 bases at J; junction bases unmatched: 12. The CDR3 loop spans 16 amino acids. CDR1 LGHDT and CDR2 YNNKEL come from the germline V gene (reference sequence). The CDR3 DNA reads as TGTGCCAGCAGCCCAAGAACTATGGGAGGGGTCTACGAGCAGTACTTC. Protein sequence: CASSPRTMGGVYEQYF.

The CDR3 here is CASSVGDISYEQYF. The CDR3 nucleotides read TGTGCCAGCAGCGTTGGGGACATCTCCTACGAGCAGTACTTC. V usage is TRBV9 and J usage is TRBJ2-7; a weak D match, TRBD1 (6 bases). V lost 2 bases and J lost 0, with 9 bases in between. CDR1 SGDLS and CDR2 YYNGEE come from the germline V gene. There are 14 residues in the CDR3.

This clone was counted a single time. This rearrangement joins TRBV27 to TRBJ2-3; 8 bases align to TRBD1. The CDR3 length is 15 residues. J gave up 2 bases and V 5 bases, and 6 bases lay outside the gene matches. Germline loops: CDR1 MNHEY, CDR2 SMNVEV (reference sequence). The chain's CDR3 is CASSPQGAFTDTQYF. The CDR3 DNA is TGTGCCAGCAGTCCCCAGGGGGCTTTCACAGATACGCAGTATTTT.

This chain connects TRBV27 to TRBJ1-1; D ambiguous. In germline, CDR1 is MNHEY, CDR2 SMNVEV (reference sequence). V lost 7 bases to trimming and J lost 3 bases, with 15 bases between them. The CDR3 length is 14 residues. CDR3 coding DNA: TGTGCCAGCAACCCTTATGGGCGAGACACTGAAGCTTTCTTT. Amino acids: CASNPYGRDTEAFF.

CDR3 DNA: TGCGCCAGCAGCTTAAGGGGGTCTGGATCCTACAATGAGCAGTTCTTC. It specifies CASSLRGSGSYNEQFF. The chain links TRBV5-1 to TRBJ2-1; D possibly corresponds to TRBD1 (6 bases). With 2 bases removed from V and 1 base from J, the gap between germline ends came to 13 bases. This CDR3 region has 16 residues. From germline, CDR1 is SGHRS and CDR2 YFSETQ. The variable domain in full, completed from reference TRBV5-1 and TRBJ2-1, reads KAGVTQTPRYLIKTRGQQVTLSCSPISGHRSVSWYQQTPGQGLQFLFEYFSETQRNKGNFPGRFSGRQFSNSRSEMNVSTLELGDSALYLCASSLRGSGSYNEQFFGPGTRLTVL.

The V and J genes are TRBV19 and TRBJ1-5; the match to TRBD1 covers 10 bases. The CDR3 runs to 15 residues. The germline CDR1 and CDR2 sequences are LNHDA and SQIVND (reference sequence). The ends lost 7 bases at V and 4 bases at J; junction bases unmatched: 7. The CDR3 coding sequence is TGTGCCAGTATGGGACAGGGGACCTGGAATCAGCCCCAGCATTTT. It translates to CASMGQGTWNQPQHF.

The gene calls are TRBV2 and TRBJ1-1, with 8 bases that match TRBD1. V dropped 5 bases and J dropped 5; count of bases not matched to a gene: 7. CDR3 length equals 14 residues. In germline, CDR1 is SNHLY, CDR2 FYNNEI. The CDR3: CASSQQGVGTEAFF. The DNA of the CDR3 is TGTGCCAGCAGTCAACAGGGGGTTGGGACTGAAGCTTTCTTT.

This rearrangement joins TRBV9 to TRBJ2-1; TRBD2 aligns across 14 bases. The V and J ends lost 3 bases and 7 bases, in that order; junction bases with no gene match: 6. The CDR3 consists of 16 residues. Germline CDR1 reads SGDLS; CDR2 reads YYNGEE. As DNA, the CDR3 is TGTGCCAGCAGCGGACTGACTAGCGGGAGGGGAAATGAGCAGTTCTTC. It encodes CASSGLTSGRGNEQFF. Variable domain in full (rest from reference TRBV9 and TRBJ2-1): DSGVTQTPKHLITATGQRVTLRCSPRSGDLSVYWYQQSLDQGLQFLIQYYNGEERAKGNILERFSAQQFPDLHSELNLSSLELGDSALYFCASSGLTSGRGNEQFFGPGTRLTVL.

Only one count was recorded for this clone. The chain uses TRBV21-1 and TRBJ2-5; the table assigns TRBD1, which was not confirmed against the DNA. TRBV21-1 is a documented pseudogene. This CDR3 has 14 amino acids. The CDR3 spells CASRSTGAQETQYF. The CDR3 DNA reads TGTGCCAGCAGATCGACAGGGGCGCAAGAGACCCAGTACTTC.

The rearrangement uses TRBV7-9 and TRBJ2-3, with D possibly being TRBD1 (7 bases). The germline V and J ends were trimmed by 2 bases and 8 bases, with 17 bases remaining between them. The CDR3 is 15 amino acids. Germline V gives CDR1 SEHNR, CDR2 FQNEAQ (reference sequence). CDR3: CASSLQGGARATQYF. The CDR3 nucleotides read TGTGCCAGCAGCTTACAGGGGGGAGCCCGAGCTACGCAGTATTTT.

For the CDR3, the DNA is TGTGCCAGTAGTATCACAGGGTTCCTCGAGCAGTACTTC. Translating gives CASSITGFLEQYF. This sequence joins TRBV19 and TRBJ2-7; perhaps TRBD1 as D (6 bases). V shed 3 bases and J shed 6 bases, with 12 bases lying between them. The V gene's germline CDR1 is LNHDA and CDR2 SQIVND (reference sequence). The CDR3 loop spans 13 amino acids.

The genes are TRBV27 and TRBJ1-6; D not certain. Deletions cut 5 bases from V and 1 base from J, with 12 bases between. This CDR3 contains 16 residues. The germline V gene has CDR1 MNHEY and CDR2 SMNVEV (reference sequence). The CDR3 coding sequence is TGTGCCAGCAGTCCGAAAACCGGGTCCTATAATTCACCCCTCCACTTT. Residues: CASSPKTGSYNSPLHF.

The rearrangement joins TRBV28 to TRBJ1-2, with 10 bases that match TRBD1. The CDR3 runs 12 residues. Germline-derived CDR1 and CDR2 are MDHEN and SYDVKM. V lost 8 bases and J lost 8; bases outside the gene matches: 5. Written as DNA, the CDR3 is TGTGCCAGCCAAGACAGGGGGCTCGGCTACACCTTC. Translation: CASQDRGLGYTF.

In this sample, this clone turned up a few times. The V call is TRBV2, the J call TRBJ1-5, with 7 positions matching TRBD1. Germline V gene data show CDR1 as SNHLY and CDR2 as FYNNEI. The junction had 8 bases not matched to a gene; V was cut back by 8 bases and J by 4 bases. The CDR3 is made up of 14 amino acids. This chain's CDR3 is CASQEGQKNQPQHF. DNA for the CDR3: TGTGCCAGCCAGGAGGGACAGAAGAATCAGCCCCAGCATTTT.

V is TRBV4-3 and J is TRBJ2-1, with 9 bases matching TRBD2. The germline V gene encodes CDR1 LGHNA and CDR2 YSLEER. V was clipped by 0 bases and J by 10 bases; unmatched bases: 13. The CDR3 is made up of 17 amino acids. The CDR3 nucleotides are TGCGCCAGCAGCCAAGATATGTTTAGCGGGGGCCCCATCGAGCAGTTCTTC. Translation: CASSQDMFSGGPIEQFF.

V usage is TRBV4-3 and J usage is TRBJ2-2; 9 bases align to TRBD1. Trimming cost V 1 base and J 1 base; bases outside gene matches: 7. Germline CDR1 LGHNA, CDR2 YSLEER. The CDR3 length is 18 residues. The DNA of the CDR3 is TGCGCCAGCAGCCAAGCAAAAGGGGGACAGGGGAACACCGGGGAGCTGTTTTTT. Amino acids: CASSQAKGGQGNTGELFF.

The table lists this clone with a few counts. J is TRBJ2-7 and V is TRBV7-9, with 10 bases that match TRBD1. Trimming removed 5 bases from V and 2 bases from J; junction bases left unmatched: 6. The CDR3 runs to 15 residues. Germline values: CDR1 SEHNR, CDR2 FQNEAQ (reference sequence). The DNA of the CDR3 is TGTGCCAGCAGCACGACAGGGGGCACACCCTACGAGCAGTACTTC. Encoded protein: CASSTTGGTPYEQYF.

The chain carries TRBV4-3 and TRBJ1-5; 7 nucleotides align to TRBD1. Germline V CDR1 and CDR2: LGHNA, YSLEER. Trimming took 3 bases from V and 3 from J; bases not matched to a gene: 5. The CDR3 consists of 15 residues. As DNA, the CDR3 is TGCGCCAGCAGCCACAACAGGGGTATCAATCAGCCCCAGCATTTT. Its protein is CASSHNRGINQPQHF.

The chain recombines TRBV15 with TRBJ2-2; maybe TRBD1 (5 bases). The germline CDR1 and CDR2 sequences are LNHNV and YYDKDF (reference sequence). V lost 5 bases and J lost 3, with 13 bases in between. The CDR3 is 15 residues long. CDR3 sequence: CATSQGYGHTGELFF. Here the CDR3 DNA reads TGTGCCACCAGCCAGGGTTACGGCCACACCGGGGAGCTGTTTTTT.

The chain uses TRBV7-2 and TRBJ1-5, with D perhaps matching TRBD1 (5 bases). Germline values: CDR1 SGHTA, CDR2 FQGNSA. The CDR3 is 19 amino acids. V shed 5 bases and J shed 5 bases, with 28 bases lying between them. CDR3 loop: CASSPRPGYGPLADQPQHF. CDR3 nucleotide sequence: TGTGCCAGCAGCCCTCGTCCAGGGTATGGGCCCTTAGCGGATCAGCCCCAGCATTTT. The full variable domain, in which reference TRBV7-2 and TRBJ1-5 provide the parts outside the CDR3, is GAGVSQSPSNKVTEKGKDVELRCDPISGHTALYWYRQSLGQGLEFLIYFQGNSAPDKSGLPSDRFSAERTGGSVSTLTIQRTQQEDSAVYLCASSPRPGYGPLADQPQHFGDGTRLSIL.

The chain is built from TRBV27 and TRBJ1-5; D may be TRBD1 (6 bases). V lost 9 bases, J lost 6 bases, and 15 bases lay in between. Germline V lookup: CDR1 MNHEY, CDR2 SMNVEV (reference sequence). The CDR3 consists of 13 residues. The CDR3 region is CARPGAVGQPQHF. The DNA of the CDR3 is TGTGCCAGGCCAGGGGCGGTTGGTCAGCCCCAGCATTTT.

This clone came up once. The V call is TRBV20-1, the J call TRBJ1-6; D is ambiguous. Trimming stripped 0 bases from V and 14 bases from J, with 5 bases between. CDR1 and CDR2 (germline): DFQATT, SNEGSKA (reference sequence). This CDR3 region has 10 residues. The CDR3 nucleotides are TGCAGTGCTAGAGATTCTACCCTCCACTTT. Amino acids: CSARDSTLHF.